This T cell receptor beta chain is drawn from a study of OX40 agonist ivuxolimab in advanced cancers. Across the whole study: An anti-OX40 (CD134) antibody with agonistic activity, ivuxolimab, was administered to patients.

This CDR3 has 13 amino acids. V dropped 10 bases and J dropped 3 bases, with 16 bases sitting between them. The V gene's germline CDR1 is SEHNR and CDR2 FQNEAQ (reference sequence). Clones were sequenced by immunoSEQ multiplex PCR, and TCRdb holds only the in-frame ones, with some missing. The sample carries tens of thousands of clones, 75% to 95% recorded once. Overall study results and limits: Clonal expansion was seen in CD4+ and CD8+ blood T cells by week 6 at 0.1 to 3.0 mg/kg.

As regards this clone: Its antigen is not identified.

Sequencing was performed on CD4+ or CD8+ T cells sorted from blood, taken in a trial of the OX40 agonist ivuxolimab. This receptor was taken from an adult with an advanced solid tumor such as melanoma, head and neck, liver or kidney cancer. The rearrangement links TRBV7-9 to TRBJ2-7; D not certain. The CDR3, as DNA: TGTGCCACCTCCCGAGAACAGTTCTACGAGCAGTACTTC. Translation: CATSREQFYEQYF. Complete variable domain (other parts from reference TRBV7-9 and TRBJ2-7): DTGVSQNPRHKITKRGQNVTFRCDPISEHNRLYWYRQTLGQGPEFLTYFQNEAQLEKSRLLSDRFSAERPKGSFSTLEIQRTEQGDSAMYLCATSREQFYEQYFGPGTRLTVT.